Following are 29 T cell receptor beta chains from one sample sequenced in a study of blood T cell repertoires in COVID-19. The protocol was immunoSEQ multiplex PCR, while the TCRdb copy is restricted to in-frame clones and leaves out a portion. Seen here are approximately 180,000 clones, 75% to 90% observed once, and the top ten hold approximately 6.2%. The sample comprised PBMCs or T cells enriched from blood (not recorded which). The source of these receptors is a man aged 35 to 55 who had recovered from COVID-19.

The V call is TRBV6-6, the J call TRBJ2-5; D remains ambiguous. Trimming pared 2 bases from V and 3 bases from J, leaving 4 bases between. CDR1 is MNHNY, CDR2 SVGAGI, per germline (reference sequence). The CDR3 runs 12 residues. The CDR3 region has the DNA TGTGCCAGCAGTTACCTAGAAGAGACCCAGTACTTC. Translating it yields CASSYLEETQYF.

This chain joins TRBV27 and TRBJ2-7; TRBD1 aligns across 10 bases. Germline V gene sequence: CDR1 MNHEY, CDR2 SMNVEV (reference sequence). CDR3 length: 14 amino acids. V shed 4 bases and J 6 bases; nucleotides not matched to a gene: 6. CDR3 loop: CASSSYGQGVEQYF. The CDR3 nucleotides are TGTGCCAGCAGTTCGTACGGACAGGGGGTCGAGCAGTACTTC.

The CDR3 DNA follows: TGTGCCAGCAGCGGCGGACAGCTCAATCAGCCCCAGCATTTT. Protein product: CASSGGQLNQPQHF. The rearrangement links TRBV2 to TRBJ1-5, with D possibly being TRBD1 (6 bases). The CDR3 runs 14 residues. The germline gives CDR1 SNHLY, CDR2 FYNNEI. Trimming took off 6 bases at V and 3 bases at J, with 12 bases between the two ends.

The chain is built from TRBV12-3 or TRBV12-4 and TRBJ1-4; 8 nucleotides align to TRBD1. Trimming at V came to 8 bases and at J to 8 bases, leaving 7 bases not matched to a gene. CDR3 size: 13 residues. The CDR3 spells CASGNSGGEKLFF. For the CDR3, the DNA is TGTGCCAGCGGGAACTCAGGGGGCGAAAAACTGTTTTTT.

V usage is TRBV5-1 and J usage is TRBJ2-3; possibly TRBD2 for D (6 bases). There are 15 residues in the CDR3. The V end lost 0 bases, the J end lost 3 bases, and 11 bases lay between the germline ends. Germline CDR1 is SGHRS and CDR2 is YFSETQ. The CDR3 spells CASSLAAGLTDTQYF. The CDR3 DNA follows: TGCGCCAGCAGCTTGGCGGCGGGGTTAACAGATACGCAGTATTTT.

The chain joins TRBV18 to TRBJ2-5; 9 bases are shared with TRBD1. Germline V gene lookup returns CDR1 KGHSH and CDR2 LQKENI. There are 14 residues in the CDR3. V gave up 4 bases and J gave up 4 bases; unmatched junction bases: 4. CDR3 nucleotide sequence: TGTGCCAGCTCACTAGGGACAGGGTCAGAGACCCAGTACTTC. Residues: CASSLGTGSETQYF.

This clone showed up just once. The chain is built from TRBV29-1 and TRBJ2-5, with D perhaps TRBD1 (6 bases). The germline CDR1 and CDR2 sequences are SQVTM and ANQGSEA. CDR3 length equals 14 residues. Trimming left V 6 bases short and J 2 bases short, with 16 bases between. The DNA for the CDR3 is TGCAGCGTAACGGACAGCGGATCGCAAGAGACCCAGTACTTC. Protein sequence: CSVTDSGSQETQYF. The full variable domain, in which reference TRBV29-1 and TRBJ2-5 provide the parts outside the CDR3, is SAVISQKPSRDICQRGTSLTIQCQVDSQVTMMFWYRQQPGQSLTLIATANQGSEATYESGFVIDKFPISRPNLTFSTLTVSNMSPEDSSIYLCSVTDSGSQETQYFGPGTRLLVL.

The chain is built from TRBV28 and TRBJ1-4; the D gene is possibly TRBD1 (6 bases). This CDR3 region has 15 residues. Germline CDR1 is MDHEN and CDR2 is SYDVKM. Trimming cost V 4 bases and J 4 bases, with 13 bases left between them. CDR3 residues: CASSSPGALNEKLFF. The DNA for the CDR3 is TGTGCCAGCAGTTCCCCAGGGGCGCTTAATGAAAAACTGTTTTTT.

This chain uses TRBV27 with TRBJ2-7; D is ambiguous. V lost 3 bases to trimming and J lost 2 bases, with 8 bases between them. The CDR3 sequence is 13 residues long. The germline CDR1 and CDR2 sequences are MNHEY and SMNVEV (reference sequence). CDR3 bases: TGTGCCAGCAGTTTTACAGTGCCCTACGAGCAGTACTTC. It encodes CASSFTVPYEQYF.

This chain connects TRBV25-1 to TRBJ1-4; perhaps TRBD1 as D (6 bases). V lost 5 bases to trimming and J lost 3 bases, with 13 bases between them. This CDR3 region has 15 residues. CDR1 and CDR2 (germline): MGHDK, SYGVNS. CDR3 nucleotides: TGTGCCAGCAGTCCGTCAAAGGGGGCTAATGAAAAACTGTTTTTT. It specifies CASSPSKGANEKLFF.

The V gene is TRBV4-1, the J gene TRBJ2-1, with 9 bases lining up with TRBD1. In germline, CDR1 is MGHRA, CDR2 YSYEKL. The CDR3 has 20 amino acids. The V and J ends lost 4 bases and 1 base, in that order; junction bases with no gene match: 17. The DNA of the CDR3 is TGCGCCAGCAGCCGAGAGTACGTGGACGTCGGACAGGGGTCCTACAATGAGCAGTTCTTC. This codes for CASSREYVDVGQGSYNEQFF.

The chain employs TRBV7-9 and TRBJ1-1; perhaps TRBD1 as D (5 bases). CDR1 and CDR2 (germline): SEHNR, FQNEAQ (reference sequence). V lost 3 bases and J lost 4, with 12 bases in between. The CDR3 length is 14 residues. CDR3 sequence (DNA): TGTGCCAGCAGCTTGCAGGGAAGGGTCACTGAAGCTTTCTTT. It encodes CASSLQGRVTEAFF.

The chain joins TRBV6-5 to TRBJ1-4, with 12 bases that match TRBD1. CDR1 is MNHEY, CDR2 SVGAGI, per germline. V shed 3 bases, J shed 8 bases, and the junction held 7 bases outside the gene matches. CDR3 length: 16 amino acids. The CDR3 loop is CASSYWSGTGGEKLFF. The CDR3 nucleotides read TGTGCCAGCAGTTATTGGAGCGGGACAGGGGGCGAAAAACTGTTTTTT.

The rearrangement uses TRBV3-1 (or the pseudogene TRBV3-2) and TRBJ1-2, with 9 nucleotides matching TRBD1. The CDR3 is made up of 17 amino acids. Germline trimming cut 1 base from V and 2 bases from J; bases unmatched to any gene: 8. Per germline, CDR1 LGHDT and CDR2 YNNKEL (reference sequence). For the CDR3, the DNA is TGTGCCAGCAGCCAAGCGTCTCGGGGACAGGGCAACTATGGCTACACCTTC. This codes for CASSQASRGQGNYGYTF.

The V gene is TRBV10-2, the J gene TRBJ2-5, with 10 nucleotides matching TRBD2. Germline V gene lookup returns CDR1 WSHSY and CDR2 SAAADI. The CDR3 runs 17 residues. Losses at the gene ends were 8 bases for V and 2 bases for J; bases not matched to a gene: 14. The CDR3 DNA reads TGCGCCAGCGGGTCTCGAGGTGGTAGCGGGGGGCAAGAGACCCAGTACTTC. Translation gives CASGSRGGSGGQETQYF.

The chain is built from TRBV7-9 and TRBJ2-1; TRBD1 matches at 9 bases. V trimming: 4 bases; J trimming: 9 bases; junction bases outside the gene matches: 10. The CDR3 sequence is 15 residues long. The V gene's germline CDR1 is SEHNR and CDR2 FQNEAQ (reference sequence). The CDR3 nucleotides are TGTGCCAGCAGCTCCGGGACAGGGTATTCAATTGAGCAGTTCTTC. Its protein is CASSSGTGYSIEQFF.

The chain couples TRBV6-5 to TRBJ1-6, with TRBD1 identical over 9 bases. The V segment lost 7 bases and the J segment 5 bases; nucleotides outside the gene matches: 6. The CDR3 length is 15 residues. Germline V CDR1 and CDR2: MNHEY, SVGAGI. The CDR3 region is CASKEQGADNSPLHF. CDR3 coding DNA: TGTGCCAGCAAAGAACAGGGGGCGGATAATTCACCCCTCCACTTT.

This sequence joins TRBV19 and TRBJ2-7; no clear D. The germline V gene encodes CDR1 LNHDA and CDR2 SQIVND (reference sequence). The CDR3 contains 13 residues. V shed 3 bases and J shed 7 bases, with 13 bases lying between them. As DNA, the CDR3 is TGTGCCAGTAGTATCGCGCTCAGAGGTGAGCAGTACTTC. Protein product: CASSIALRGEQYF.

The V and J genes are TRBV13 and TRBJ2-1; TRBD1 agrees at 9 bases. Unmatched junction bases numbered 14, after V lost 10 bases and J lost 4 bases. Germline values: CDR1 PRHDT, CDR2 FYEKMQ (reference sequence). CDR3 size: 16 residues. The chain's CDR3 is CATWTGEGRGYNEQFF. CDR3 bases: TGTGCCACCTGGACAGGGGAGGGAAGAGGTTACAATGAGCAGTTCTTC.

This chain joins TRBV7-8 and TRBJ2-3; a possible D gene is TRBD2 (6 bases). CDR3 length equals 14 residues. Deletions cut 5 bases from V and 4 bases from J, with 13 bases between. The germline CDR1 and CDR2 sequences are SGHVS and FQNEAQ. CDR3 residues: CASSRSGGADTQYF. The CDR3 region has the DNA TGTGCCAGCAGCCGTAGCGGTGGCGCAGATACGCAGTATTTT.

The CDR3 sequence: CSVDGRGTSEQYF. Here the CDR3 DNA reads TGCAGCGTTGATGGTCGTGGTACTTCCGAGCAGTACTTC. The V gene is TRBV29-1, the J gene TRBJ2-7, with D uncertain. Germline V CDR1 and CDR2: SQVTM, ANQGSEA. The CDR3 sequence is 13 residues long. Trimming removed 3 bases at V and 6 bases at J, with 15 bases between.

V and J are TRBV7-9 and TRBJ2-7; D might be TRBD1 (6 bases). Trimming took 5 bases from V and 2 from J, leaving 10 bases between them. CDR3 size: 13 residues. Germline-derived CDR1 and CDR2 are SEHNR and FQNEAQ (reference sequence). In DNA, the CDR3 is TGTGCCAGCAGCCGGGACAACACCTACGAGCAGTACTTC. It codes for CASSRDNTYEQYF.

The V gene is TRBV7-9, the J gene TRBJ2-1; TRBD1 aligns across 9 bases. The CDR3 contains 16 residues. Per the germline V gene, CDR1 is SEHNR and CDR2 is FQNEAQ (reference sequence). The trim removed 6 bases at V and 8 bases at J, leaving 14 bases unmatched. In DNA form, the CDR3 reads TGTGCCAGCAGAGACCTACCGGGACAGGGTCGAGATGAGCAGTTCTTC. It yields the protein CASRDLPGQGRDEQFF.

CDR3: CASRPTGLDTQYF. CDR3 nucleotide sequence: TGTGCCAGCAGACCTACAGGGTTAGATACGCAGTATTTT. The rearrangement uses TRBV7-9 and TRBJ2-3, with a tentative D call TRBD1 (6 bases). V was pared by 6 bases and J by 5 bases, with 12 bases between. This CDR3 has 13 amino acids. Per germline, CDR1 SEHNR and CDR2 FQNEAQ (reference sequence).

The sample holds a few counts of this clone. The chain combines TRBV19 with TRBJ1-5, with D possibly matching TRBD1 (6 bases). Trimming removed 8 bases from V and 6 bases from J, with 17 bases in between. CDR1 and CDR2 (germline): LNHDA, SQIVND (reference sequence). CDR3 length: 14 amino acids. In DNA form, the CDR3 reads TGTGCCAGTTTTACCACAGGGTTTCGTCAGCCCCAGCATTTT. Translating gives CASFTTGFRQPQHF.

Only a few counts were recorded for this clone. The V and J genes are TRBV28 and TRBJ1-5; the D is unclear. V was trimmed by 4 bases and J by 9 bases, leaving 10 bases between them. Germline V gene lookup returns CDR1 MDHEN and CDR2 SYDVKM. This CDR3 has 12 residues. The CDR3, as DNA: TGTGCCAGCAGTTGGTCCGGACTGCCCCAGCATTTT. Residues: CASSWSGLPQHF.

This clone came up a few times. The rearrangement joins TRBV6-6 to TRBJ1-6; the match to TRBD1 covers 7 bases. V lost 8 bases to trimming and J lost 7 bases; unmatched junction nucleotides: 8. Germline loops: CDR1 MNHNY, CDR2 SVGAGI (reference sequence). There are 14 residues in the CDR3. CDR3 protein: CASVPGGANSPLHF. CDR3 nucleotides: TGTGCCAGCGTCCCAGGGGGAGCCAATTCACCCCTCCACTTT.

The V and J genes are TRBV24-1 and TRBJ2-1, with D hard to call. Germline CDR1 KGHDR, CDR2 SFDVKD. Trimming cost V 1 base and J 12 bases, with 15 bases left between them. This CDR3 region has 14 residues. CDR3 loop: CATSDLGRGAGQFF. The DNA for the CDR3 is TGTGCCACCAGTGATTTAGGCAGAGGCGCTGGGCAGTTCTTC.

The sample holds a few counts of this clone. The rearrangement joins TRBV24-1 to TRBJ1-5; unclear D gene. The germline V gene has CDR1 KGHDR and CDR2 SFDVKD. This CDR3 spans 13 amino acids. The V and J ends lost 5 bases and 7 bases respectively, with 11 bases between them. The CDR3 DNA sequence: TGTGCCACCAGTGCAGGAGGAGAGCAGCCCCAGCATTTT. This codes for CATSAGGEQPQHF.